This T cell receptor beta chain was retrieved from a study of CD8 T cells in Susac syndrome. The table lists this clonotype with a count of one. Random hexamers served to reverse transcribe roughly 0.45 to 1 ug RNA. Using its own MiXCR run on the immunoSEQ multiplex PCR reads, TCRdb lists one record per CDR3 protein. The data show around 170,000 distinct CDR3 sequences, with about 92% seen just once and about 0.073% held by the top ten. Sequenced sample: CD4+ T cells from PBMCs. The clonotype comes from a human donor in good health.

This CDR3 reads CASSRTSGAAGELFF. CDR3 sequence (DNA): TGCGCCAGCAGCCGGACTAGCGGGGCGGCCGGGGAGCTGTTTTTT. The V and J genes are TRBV4-1 and TRBJ2-2; the match to TRBD2 covers 12 bases. J lost 6 bases, V lost 4 bases, and 3 bases had no gene match. The CDR3 runs to 15 residues. CDR1 is MGHRA, CDR2 YSYEKL, per germline.